Presented here are 29 T cell receptor beta chains from one specimen sequenced in a study of T cell clonotyping in hematopoietic cell transplantation (dated by TCRdb to about 2021). The library came from the immunoSEQ multiplex PCR assay. TCRdb provides this immuneACCESS table in a form limited to in-frame rearrangements. Some clones are lacking; in checked studies, under half of them reflect an unresolved V gene, and why the rest are absent is not known. The sample table lists roughly 12,000 clones, about half of them with a count of one. Jointly, the top ten make up over 9.5% of the sample. The sample taken for sequencing was peripheral blood mononuclear cells. The receptor set was obtained from a man in his fifties in good health. Some clones in this sample may be carry-over from other donors' samples.

This chain joins TRBV27 and TRBJ2-5; 7 bases match TRBD1. Germline-derived CDR1 and CDR2 are MNHEY and SMNVEV (reference sequence). The length of the CDR3 is 13 residues. Losses at the gene ends were 2 bases for V and 6 bases for J; bases not matched to a gene: 3. CDR3 region: CASSLTGAKTQYF. CDR3 in DNA: TGTGCCAGCAGTTTAACAGGGGCGAAGACCCAGTACTTC.

This chain uses TRBV20-1 with TRBJ1-2; D remains ambiguous. This CDR3 is built from 10 residues. In germline, CDR1 is DFQATT, CDR2 SNEGSKA (reference sequence). DNA of the CDR3: TGCAGCACCGCAGGATCCGGCGACACCTTC. As protein: CSTAGSGDTF.

The V and J genes are TRBV4-1 and TRBJ2-3, with 10 bases lining up with TRBD2. CDR1 is MGHRA and CDR2 is YSYEKL in the germline V gene. Trimming cost V 4 bases and J 2 bases; bases outside gene matches: 3. The CDR3 runs to 15 residues. The CDR3 DNA reads TGCGCCAGCAGCCGAGCGGGAGGGGACACAGATACGCAGTATTTT. Residues: CASSRAGGDTDTQYF.

This rearrangement joins TRBV5-4 to TRBJ2-3; TRBD1 might be the D (5 bases). Trimming took off 4 bases at V and 7 bases at J, with 19 bases between the two ends. This CDR3 spans 15 amino acids. Germline V gene sequence: CDR1 SGHNT, CDR2 YYREEE (reference sequence). DNA for the CDR3: TGTGCCAGCAGCCCGCCAGGGATGGAAGGTAATACGCAGTATTTT. Its protein is CASSPPGMEGNTQYF.

The rearrangement joins TRBV19 to TRBJ2-3, with 7 bases fitting TRBD2. Germline CDR1 and CDR2: LNHDA and SQIVND (reference sequence). CDR3 size: 16 residues. With V trimmed by 3 bases and J by 0 bases, 6 bases remained unmatched. The CDR3: CASSIPGLTSTDTQYF. DNA for the CDR3: TGTGCCAGTAGTATTCCGGGACTAACGAGCACAGATACGCAGTATTTT.

The chain couples TRBV6-1 to TRBJ2-2; a weak D match, TRBD2 (6 bases). The CDR3 runs 15 residues. Trimming removed 8 bases at V and 0 bases at J, with 13 bases between. From germline, CDR1 is MNHNS and CDR2 SASEGT. CDR3 region: CASHGGAANTGELFF. CDR3 in DNA: TGTGCCAGCCATGGAGGGGCTGCGAACACCGGGGAGCTGTTTTTT.

This clone has more than one count but fewer than ten. The rearrangement uses TRBV28 and TRBJ1-2, with a possible D match to TRBD1 (5 bases). The germline V and J ends were trimmed by 7 bases and 5 bases, with 14 bases remaining between them. Germline CDR1 reads MDHEN; CDR2 reads SYDVKM. The CDR3 consists of 13 residues. The CDR3 here is CASIQRAGYGYTF. Written as DNA, the CDR3 is TGTGCCAGCATCCAACGGGCAGGGTATGGCTACACCTTC.

This chain uses TRBV30 with TRBJ2-2; tentatively, D is TRBD1 (5 bases). CDR1 GTSNPN and CDR2 SVGIG come from the germline V gene (reference sequence). The CDR3 has 14 residues. V lost 3 bases, J lost 6 bases, and 14 bases lay in between. CDR3 amino acids: CAWRTVLTAGELFF. CDR3 coding DNA: TGTGCCTGGAGGACAGTTTTGACCGCCGGGGAGCTGTTTTTT.

V gene TRBV4-2 combines with J gene TRBJ2-7; 16 positions match TRBD2. This CDR3 has 19 amino acids. CDR1 and CDR2 (germline): LGHNA, YNFKEQ. After removal of 4 bases from V and 2 bases from J, the junction contained 11 bases not matched to a gene. CDR3 in DNA: TGTGCCAGCAGCCTATATTCCGGGACTAGCGGGGGGGATACCTACGAGCAGTACTTC. Residues: CASSLYSGTSGGDTYEQYF.

This clone was observed a single time. V usage is TRBV30 and J usage is TRBJ2-7; no firm D call. The CDR3 runs 11 residues. Deletions cut 4 bases from V and 4 bases from J, with 8 bases between. CDR1 GTSNPN and CDR2 SVGIG come from the germline V gene (reference sequence). CDR3 sequence: CAWTLGYEQYF. The CDR3 DNA reads as TGTGCCTGGACACTGGGGTACGAGCAGTACTTC.

A few counts support this clone. The V call is TRBV6-5, the J call TRBJ1-1; no reliable D call. V lost 0 bases and J lost 10, with 9 bases in between. The CDR3 totals 12 residues. Germline assignment: CDR1 MNHEY and CDR2 SVGAGI. CDR3 loop: CASSYSTGTAFF. CDR3 nucleotides: TGTGCCAGCAGTTACTCGACGGGTACAGCTTTCTTT.

The sample holds a few counts of this clone. This chain links TRBV6-5 with TRBJ2-1; D gene uncertain. Germline assignment: CDR1 MNHEY and CDR2 SVGAGI. The CDR3 has 12 residues. The ends were cut back, 2 bases at V and 7 bases at J, with 6 bases in the middle. CDR3 nucleotides: TGTGCCAGCAGTTACGATGGGAATGAGCAGTTCTTC. It is translated as CASSYDGNEQFF.

This clone was detected only a few times. This sequence is one base from a far larger clone and is likely a read error. The same CDR3 arises from other DNA sequences in this sample as well. The J gene is TRBJ2-7, the V gene TRBV5-1; a weak D match, TRBD1 (5 bases). Looked up from germline, CDR1 is SGHRS and CDR2 is YFSETQ. The CDR3 consists of 14 residues. Trimming pared 3 bases from V and 4 bases from J, leaving 14 bases between. CDR3: CASSSEFRAYEQYF. For the CDR3, the DNA is TGCGCCAGCAGCTCGGAATTCAGGGCTTACGAGCAGTACTTC.

The rearrangement uses TRBV5-1 and TRBJ1-2, with a possible D match to TRBD1 (6 bases). The V end lost 0 bases, the J end lost 4 bases, and 13 bases lay between the germline ends. Germline V gene data show CDR1 as SGHRS and CDR2 as YFSETQ. This CDR3 has 15 residues. This CDR3 is CASSLDRGKLYGYTF. CDR3 sequence (DNA): TGCGCCAGCAGCTTGGATAGGGGGAAACTCTATGGCTACACCTTC.

This chain uses TRBV6-5 with TRBJ2-7, with TRBD1 as a possible D gene (6 bases). This CDR3 has 11 residues. CDR1 and CDR2 (germline): MNHEY, SVGAGI. V dropped 6 bases and J dropped 4 bases, with 7 bases sitting between them. CDR3 sequence (DNA): TGTGCCAGCAGCAGGGGATACGAGCAGTACTTC. Translation gives CASSRGYEQYF.

The chain recombines TRBV28 with TRBJ1-3; no definite D call. Per germline, CDR1 MDHEN and CDR2 SYDVKM. Trimming stripped 5 bases from V and 4 bases from J, with 12 bases between. The CDR3 loop spans 14 amino acids. The chain's CDR3 is CASSPSHAGNTIYF. The CDR3 DNA sequence: TGTGCCAGCAGTCCCTCCCACGCAGGAAACACCATATATTTT.

This clone showed up just a few times. The rearrangement joins TRBV7-9 to TRBJ1-2; 8 bases align to TRBD1. There are 12 residues in the CDR3. Germline V gene lookup returns CDR1 SEHNR and CDR2 FQNEAQ (reference sequence). The J segment lost 12 bases and the V segment lost 5 bases, leaving 8 bases of the junction unmatched. Here the CDR3 DNA reads TGTGCCAGCAGCCCGGGGAGACAGGGGAACACCTTC. It codes for CASSPGRQGNTF.

CDR3 loop: CASLGRSGRFSYEQYF. The CDR3 DNA sequence: TGTGCCAGCCTCGGGAGGAGCGGGAGGTTCTCCTACGAGCAGTACTTC. The V call is TRBV25-1, the J call TRBJ2-7; 9 bases line up with TRBD2. Trimming took 8 bases from V and 0 from J; bases not matched to a gene: 11. The length of the CDR3 is 16 residues. Germline loops: CDR1 MGHDK, CDR2 SYGVNS.

The rearrangement joins TRBV30 to TRBJ1-3; TRBD1 agrees at 8 bases. From germline, CDR1 is GTSNPN and CDR2 SVGIG (reference sequence). V was clipped by 1 base and J by 5 bases; unmatched bases: 7. The CDR3 has 15 amino acids. The CDR3 loop reads CAWSEDREARNTIYF. The CDR3 bases are TGTGCCTGGAGTGAGGACAGGGAAGCTCGAAACACCATATATTTT.

This clone has just a few counts. The V call is TRBV18, the J call TRBJ2-7, with a possible D match to TRBD1 (5 bases). CDR3 length equals 14 residues. V was cut by 3 bases and J by 5 bases, with 14 bases left in between. CDR1 and CDR2 from the germline V gene are KGHSH and LQKENI. CDR3 sequence reads: CASSPAGSRDEQYF. As DNA, the CDR3 is TGTGCCAGCTCACCTGCAGGGTCTAGGGACGAGCAGTACTTC. The whole variable domain, remainder taken from reference TRBV18 and TRBJ2-7, is NAGVMQNPRHLVRRRGQEARLRCSPMKGHSHVYWYRQLPEEGLKFMVYLQKENIIDESGMPKERFSAEFPKEGPSILRIQQVVRGDSAAYFCASSPAGSRDEQYFGPGTRLTVT.

This chain links TRBV7-2 with TRBJ1-5; 8 bases match TRBD1. Germline V gives CDR1 SGHTA, CDR2 FQGNSA. V shed 3 bases and J 0 bases; nucleotides not matched to a gene: 7. The CDR3 totals 17 residues. The chain's CDR3 is CASSFHGQGDSNQPQHF. The CDR3 DNA follows: TGTGCCAGCAGCTTCCATGGACAGGGTGATAGCAATCAGCCCCAGCATTTT.

This chain joins TRBV6-6 and TRBJ1-1; 8 nucleotides agree with TRBD1. Germline CDR1 is MNHNY and CDR2 is SVGAGI (reference sequence). The junction had 12 bases not matched to a gene; V was cut back by 6 bases and J by 9 bases. The CDR3 totals 14 residues. DNA of the CDR3: TGTGCCAGCAGCTTTACAGGGGGTGCTTCCCAAGCTTTCTTT. Its protein product is CASSFTGGASQAFF.

The gene calls are TRBV19 and TRBJ1-1; the match to TRBD1 covers 7 bases. Germline V gene data show CDR1 as LNHDA and CDR2 as SQIVND (reference sequence). The CDR3 sequence is 15 residues long. Trimming cost V 5 bases and J 3 bases; bases outside gene matches: 9. The CDR3 DNA reads TGTGCCAGTAGTGACTACAGGGGACGTGACACTGAAGCTTTCTTT. This sequence encodes CASSDYRGRDTEAFF. Drawing the rest from reference TRBV19 and TRBJ1-1, the complete variable domain is DGGITQSPKYLFRKEGQNVTLSCEQNLNHDAMYWYRQDPGQGLRLIYYSQIVNDFQKGDIAEGYSVSREKKESFPLTVTSAQKNPTAFYLCASSDYRGRDTEAFFGQGTRLTVV.

The V gene is TRBV30, the J gene TRBJ1-2; D is ambiguous. V was clipped by 0 bases and J by 5 bases, with 16 bases between them. Germline loops: CDR1 GTSNPN, CDR2 SVGIG (reference sequence). This CDR3 spans 15 amino acids. The CDR3 nucleotides are TGTGCCTGGAGTGTACCAGGAAACGTTTTATATGGCTACACCTTC. It specifies CAWSVPGNVLYGYTF.

This clone was counted a single time. This chain uses TRBV25-1 with TRBJ1-4; tentatively, D is TRBD1 (5 bases). This CDR3 is built from 15 residues. The V gene lost 4 bases and the J gene lost 2 bases, with 11 bases spanning the gap. Germline assignment: CDR1 MGHDK and CDR2 SYGVNS. CDR3 protein: CASSVRGETNEKLFF. Here the CDR3 DNA reads TGTGCCAGCAGTGTTCGGGGGGAGACTAATGAAAAACTGTTTTTT.

The chain joins TRBV12-5 to TRBJ2-3; D call uncertain. CDR1 and CDR2 (germline): LGHNT, FRNRAP. With 8 bases removed from V and 0 bases from J, the gap between germline ends came to 18 bases. The CDR3 spans 16 residues. The CDR3 loop is CASTPPRTASTDTQYF. The CDR3 coding sequence is TGTGCTAGTACCCCACCCCGGACCGCTAGCACAGATACGCAGTATTTT.

The chain carries TRBV5-1 and TRBJ1-1, with D maybe TRBD1 (6 bases). The germline V gene has CDR1 SGHRS and CDR2 YFSETQ. The length of the CDR3 is 16 residues. V lost 2 bases and J 0 bases, leaving 14 bases between the germline ends. The CDR3 nucleotides are TGCGCCAGCAGCTTCACACCGGGACACATGAACACTGAAGCTTTCTTT. Amino acid sequence: CASSFTPGHMNTEAFF.

The chain recombines TRBV7-2 with TRBJ2-3, with a possible D match to TRBD2 (6 bases). The V gene's germline CDR1 is SGHTA and CDR2 FQGNSA. V was clipped by 4 bases and J by 2 bases, with 13 bases between them. The CDR3 contains 15 residues. Here the CDR3 reads CASSSLRGNTDTQYF. The CDR3 bases are TGTGCCAGCAGCTCCCTGCGGGGAAACACAGATACGCAGTATTTT.

There are a few counts of this clone. The V gene is TRBV7-6, the J gene TRBJ1-1, with 7 bases aligning to TRBD1. This CDR3 spans 15 amino acids. The junction had 7 bases not matched to a gene; V was cut back by 5 bases and J by 1 base. Germline CDR1 SGHVS, CDR2 FNYEAQ. CDR3 sequence: CASSPRQGGNTEAFF. CDR3 nucleotide sequence: TGTGCCAGCAGCCCCCGACAGGGAGGGAACACTGAAGCTTTCTTT.